This is a list of T cell receptor beta chains from one sample in a study of identical twins. TCRdb processed the 5' RACE reads anew with MiXCR; each CDR3 protein has one entry. The data contain 150,000 or so distinct CDR3 sequences, around 3.5% of them singletons. The sample taken for sequencing was memory T cells sorted from blood. The origin of the receptors is a man in his late teens or twenties in good health. CDR3s include the opening cysteine and the closing phenylalanine or tryptophan. Each record gives: clone size, D gene, J gene, V gene, CDR3 DNA, CDR3 protein. A D gene is named only where the DNA matches it firmly. Clone size is shown for a subset of rows, as once, few, many or a class of expanded clone.

abundance: many
d_gene: .
j_gene: TRBJ2-2
v_gene: TRBV12-3/TRBV12-4
CDR3nt: TGTGCCAGCAGCCCCGGGCCCAAGGGCACCGGGGAGCTGTTTTTT
CDR3aa: CASSPGPKGTGELFF

abundance: many
d_gene: .
j_gene: TRBJ2-7
v_gene: TRBV20-1
CDR3nt: TGCAGTGCGGGAGACGGAACCTACGAGCAGTACTTC
CDR3aa: CSAGDGTYEQYF

abundance: many
d_gene: .
j_gene: TRBJ1-2
v_gene: TRBV18
CDR3nt: TGTGCCAGCTCACCAGAAAGACAGGTGGGCTACACCTTC
CDR3aa: CASSPERQVGYTF

abundance: few
d_gene: .
j_gene: TRBJ2-5
v_gene: TRBV3-1
CDR3nt: TGTGCCAGCAGCGCTGCGGAGACCCAGTACTTC
CDR3aa: CASSAAETQYF

abundance: few
d_gene: .
j_gene: TRBJ2-7
v_gene: TRBV20-1
CDR3nt: TGCAGTGCTAGAGATCTTGGCAGGGAGTCTGCCTACGAGCAGTACTTC
CDR3aa: CSARDLGRESAYEQYF

abundance: many
d_gene: .
j_gene: TRBJ2-5
v_gene: TRBV7-2
CDR3nt: TGTGCCAGCAGCTGGGGGCTAGAAGAGACCCACTACTTC
CDR3aa: CASSWGLEETHYF

abundance: many
d_gene: .
j_gene: TRBJ1-1
v_gene: TRBV6-2/TRBV6-3
CDR3nt: TGTGCCAGCTCTGCTATGGGCTCAACGGCTTTCTTT
CDR3aa: CASSAMGSTAFF

abundance: many
d_gene: .
j_gene: TRBJ2-3
v_gene: TRBV4-1
CDR3nt: TGCGCCAGCAGCCACTCTGACACAGATACGCAGTATTTT
CDR3aa: CASSHSDTDTQYF

abundance: few
d_gene: TRBD1
j_gene: TRBJ1-3
v_gene: TRBV18
CDR3nt: TGTGCCAGCTCACCTACGGGACAGCTAACTGGAAACACCATATATTTT
CDR3aa: CASSPTGQLTGNTIYF

abundance: many
d_gene: .
j_gene: TRBJ2-5
v_gene: TRBV18
CDR3nt: TGTGCCAGCTCACCGCAGCAGGCCCCCAAGACCCAGTACTTC
CDR3aa: CASSPQQAPKTQYF

abundance: many
d_gene: .
j_gene: TRBJ2-5
v_gene: TRBV11-2
CDR3nt: TGTGCCAGCAGCCCCGGGACTCAAGAGACCCAGTACTTC
CDR3aa: CASSPGTQETQYF

abundance: many
d_gene: .
j_gene: TRBJ2-1
v_gene: TRBV18
CDR3nt: TGTGCCAGCTCACCAGAGACTAGTACGGTTGAGCAGTTCTTC
CDR3aa: CASSPETSTVEQFF

abundance: few
d_gene: .
j_gene: TRBJ2-4
v_gene: TRBV20-1
CDR3nt: TGCAGTGCTAGAGCGGGCGATATTCAGTACTTC
CDR3aa: CSARAGDIQYF

abundance: many
d_gene: TRBD2
j_gene: TRBJ2-3
v_gene: TRBV7-2
CDR3nt: TGTGCCAGCAGCAACGGACTAGCGAAATTGACAGATACGCAGTATTTT
CDR3aa: CASSNGLAKLTDTQYF

abundance: many
d_gene: .
j_gene: TRBJ2-7
v_gene: TRBV7-8
CDR3nt: TGTGCCAGCCGCCACTTTAATTCTTACGAGCAGTACTTC
CDR3aa: CASRHFNSYEQYF

abundance: .
d_gene: .
j_gene: TRBJ1-1
v_gene: TRBV12-3/TRBV12-4
CDR3nt: TGTGCCAGCAGTTTACCTCGGGCAAAACAGACGGCTTTCTTT
CDR3aa: CASSLPRAKQTAFF

abundance: many
d_gene: .
j_gene: TRBJ2-5
v_gene: TRBV3-1
CDR3nt: TGTGCCAGCAGCCCACAGACAGGTGAAATAGAGACCCAGTACTTC
CDR3aa: CASSPQTGEIETQYF

abundance: many
d_gene: TRBD1
j_gene: TRBJ2-2
v_gene: TRBV5-6
CDR3nt: TGTGCCAGCAGCGCTGTCCGGGACAGGGGGCGCGGGGAGCTGTTTTTT
CDR3aa: CASSAVRDRGRGELFF

abundance: many
d_gene: TRBD2
j_gene: TRBJ2-1
v_gene: TRBV20-1
CDR3nt: TGCAGTGCTAGAGATCTGACTAGCGGGAGAATTGAGCAGTTCTTC
CDR3aa: CSARDLTSGRIEQFF

abundance: many
d_gene: .
j_gene: TRBJ2-2
v_gene: TRBV6-1
CDR3nt: TGTGCCAGCAGTGAAAGGCCCCCGAGCGGGGAGCTGTTTTTT
CDR3aa: CASSERPPSGELFF

abundance: many
d_gene: .
j_gene: TRBJ2-4
v_gene: TRBV11-2
CDR3nt: TGTGCCAGCAGCTTAGCGGTGTTGTACATTCAGTACTTC
CDR3aa: CASSLAVLYIQYF

abundance: many
d_gene: .
j_gene: TRBJ2-5
v_gene: TRBV9
CDR3nt: TGTGCCAGCAGCGTAGGAAGTGAAGAGACCCAGTACTTC
CDR3aa: CASSVGSEETQYF

abundance: few
d_gene: TRBD2
j_gene: TRBJ2-7
v_gene: TRBV29-1
CDR3nt: TGCAGCGTATTCGCCCTGACTAGCGGGAGCTACGAGCAGTACTTC
CDR3aa: CSVFALTSGSYEQYF

abundance: many
d_gene: .
j_gene: TRBJ2-3
v_gene: TRBV7-9
CDR3nt: TGTGCCAGCAGCTGGCGGGATACGCAGTATTTT
CDR3aa: CASSWRDTQYF

abundance: many
d_gene: .
j_gene: TRBJ1-1
v_gene: TRBV27
CDR3nt: TGTGCCAGCAGCTCGCTGGGAGGAGGGAACACTGAAGCTTTCTTT
CDR3aa: CASSSLGGGNTEAFF

abundance: many
d_gene: .
j_gene: TRBJ2-7
v_gene: TRBV7-9
CDR3nt: TGTGCCAGCAGCACTCGACTGGGGTCCTACGAGCAGTACTTC
CDR3aa: CASSTRLGSYEQYF

abundance: many
d_gene: TRBD1
j_gene: TRBJ2-7
v_gene: TRBV7-3
CDR3nt: TGTGCCAGCAGCTTAGCTCCCGGGACAGATTACGAGCAGTACTTC
CDR3aa: CASSLAPGTDYEQYF

abundance: few
d_gene: .
j_gene: TRBJ2-2
v_gene: TRBV7-7
CDR3nt: TGTGCCAGCAGCTTATATCCGAACACCGGGGAGCTGTTTTTT
CDR3aa: CASSLYPNTGELFF

abundance: many
d_gene: .
j_gene: TRBJ1-1
v_gene: TRBV29-1
CDR3nt: TGCAGCGTTGAAGGAGACAGGCCGAACACTGAAGCTTTCTTT
CDR3aa: CSVEGDRPNTEAFF

abundance: few
d_gene: .
j_gene: TRBJ2-6
v_gene: TRBV7-9
CDR3nt: TGTGCCAGCAGCCGCCCGGAGGCTGGGGCCAACGTCCTGACTTTC
CDR3aa: CASSRPEAGANVLTF

abundance: many
d_gene: TRBD2
j_gene: TRBJ2-1
v_gene: TRBV4-3
CDR3nt: TGCGCCAGCAGCCAAGAGGCGACTAGCGGGAGTAACACCTACAATGAGCAGTTCTTC
CDR3aa: CASSQEATSGSNTYNEQFF

abundance: many
d_gene: .
j_gene: TRBJ2-3
v_gene: TRBV10-3
CDR3nt: TGTGCCATCAGCCCCATCCGGGCTAGCAGCACAGATACGCAGTATTTT
CDR3aa: CAISPIRASSTDTQYF

abundance: .
d_gene: .
j_gene: TRBJ1-5
v_gene: TRBV12-5
CDR3nt: TGTGCTAGTGGTTTGGGATACAGCACCAATCAGCCCCAGCATTTT
CDR3aa: CASGLGYSTNQPQHF

abundance: many
d_gene: TRBD2
j_gene: TRBJ2-5
v_gene: TRBV11-1
CDR3nt: TGTGCCAGCAGCTTAGTGGCGGGACTAGCGGAGACCCAGTACTTC
CDR3aa: CASSLVAGLAETQYF

abundance: many
d_gene: .
j_gene: TRBJ2-2
v_gene: TRBV7-8
CDR3nt: TGTGCCAGCAGCCCCCTAGCGACGAACACCGGGGAGCTGTTTTTT
CDR3aa: CASSPLATNTGELFF

abundance: few
d_gene: .
j_gene: TRBJ2-1
v_gene: TRBV11-2
CDR3nt: TGTGCCAGCAGCTTAGACTCCGGGACCTGGGGGATGAATGAGCAGTTCTTC
CDR3aa: CASSLDSGTWGMNEQFF